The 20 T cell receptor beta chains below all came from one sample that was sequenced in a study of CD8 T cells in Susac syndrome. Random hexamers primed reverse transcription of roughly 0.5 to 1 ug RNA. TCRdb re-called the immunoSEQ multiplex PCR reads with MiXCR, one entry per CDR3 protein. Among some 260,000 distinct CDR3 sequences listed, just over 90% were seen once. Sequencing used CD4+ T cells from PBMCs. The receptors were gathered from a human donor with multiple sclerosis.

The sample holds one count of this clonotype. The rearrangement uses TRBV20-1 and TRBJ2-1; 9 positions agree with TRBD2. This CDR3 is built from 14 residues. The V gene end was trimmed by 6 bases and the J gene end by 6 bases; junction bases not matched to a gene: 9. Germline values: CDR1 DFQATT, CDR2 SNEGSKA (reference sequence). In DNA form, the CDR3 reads TGCAGTGCCAGCGGGAGGAATGCCGTCAATGAGCAGTTCTTC. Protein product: CSASGRNAVNEQFF.

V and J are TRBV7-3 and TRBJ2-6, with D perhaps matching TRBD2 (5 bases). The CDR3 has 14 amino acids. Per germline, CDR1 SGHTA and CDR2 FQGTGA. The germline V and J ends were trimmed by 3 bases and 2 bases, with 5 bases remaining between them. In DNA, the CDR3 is TGTGCCAGCAGCTTGAGGGCTGGGGCCAACGTCCTGACTTTC. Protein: CASSLRAGANVLTF.

The CDR3 region has the DNA TGTGCCAGCAGTTTTGATCGCGGGGGACATGAGCAGTTCTTC. It codes for CASSFDRGGHEQFF. The gene calls are TRBV27 and TRBJ2-1; TRBD2 agrees at 7 bases. V gave up 3 bases and J gave up 8 bases; unmatched junction bases: 7. Germline CDR1 is MNHEY and CDR2 is SMNVEV (reference sequence). This CDR3 comprises 14 residues.

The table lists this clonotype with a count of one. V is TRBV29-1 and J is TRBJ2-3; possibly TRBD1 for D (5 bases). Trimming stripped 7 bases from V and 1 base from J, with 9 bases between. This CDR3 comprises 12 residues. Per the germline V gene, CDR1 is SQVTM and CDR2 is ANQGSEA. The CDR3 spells CSALQGTDTQYF. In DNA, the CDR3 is TGCAGCGCGCTACAGGGCACAGATACGCAGTATTTT.

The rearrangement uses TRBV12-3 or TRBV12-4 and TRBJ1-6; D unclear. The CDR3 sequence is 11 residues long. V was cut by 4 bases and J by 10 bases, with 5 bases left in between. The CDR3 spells CASSSDSPLHF. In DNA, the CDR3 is TGTGCCAGCAGTTCCGACTCACCCCTCCACTTT.

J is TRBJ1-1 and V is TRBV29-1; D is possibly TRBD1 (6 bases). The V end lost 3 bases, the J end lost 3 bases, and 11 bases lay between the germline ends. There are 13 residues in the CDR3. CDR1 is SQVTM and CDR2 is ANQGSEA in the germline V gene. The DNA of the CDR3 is TGCAGCGTTGATGCAGGGGCGCACACTGAAGCTTTCTTT. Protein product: CSVDAGAHTEAFF.

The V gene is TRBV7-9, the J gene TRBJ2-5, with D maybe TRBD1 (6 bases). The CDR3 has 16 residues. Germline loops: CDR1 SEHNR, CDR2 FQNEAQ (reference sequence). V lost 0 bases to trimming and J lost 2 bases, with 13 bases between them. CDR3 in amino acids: CASSLAGTSYQETQYF. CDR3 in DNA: TGTGCCAGCAGCTTAGCCGGGACAAGCTATCAAGAGACCCAGTACTTC.

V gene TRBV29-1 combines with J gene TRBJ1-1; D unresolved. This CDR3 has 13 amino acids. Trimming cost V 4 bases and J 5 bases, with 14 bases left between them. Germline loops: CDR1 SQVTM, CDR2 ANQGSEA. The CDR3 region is CSVAGRVMTEAFF. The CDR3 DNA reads TGCAGCGTTGCTGGTAGGGTCATGACTGAAGCTTTCTTT.

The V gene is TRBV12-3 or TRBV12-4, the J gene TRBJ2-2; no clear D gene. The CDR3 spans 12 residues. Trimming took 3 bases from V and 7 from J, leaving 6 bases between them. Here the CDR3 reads CASSLSSGELFF. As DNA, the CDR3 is TGTGCCAGCAGTTTGAGTAGCGGGGAGCTGTTTTTT.

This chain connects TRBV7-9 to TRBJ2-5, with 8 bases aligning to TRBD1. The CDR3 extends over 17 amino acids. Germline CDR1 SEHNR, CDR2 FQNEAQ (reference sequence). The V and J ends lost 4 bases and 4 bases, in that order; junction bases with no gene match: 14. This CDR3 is CASSYLGQGSAIETQYF. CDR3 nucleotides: TGTGCCAGCAGCTACCTTGGACAGGGCTCAGCAATAGAGACCCAGTACTTC.

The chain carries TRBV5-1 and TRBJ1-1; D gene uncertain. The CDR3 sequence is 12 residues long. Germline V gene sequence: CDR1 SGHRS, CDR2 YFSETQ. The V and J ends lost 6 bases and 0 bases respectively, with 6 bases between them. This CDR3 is CASTAMNTEAFF. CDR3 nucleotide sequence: TGCGCCAGCACAGCGATGAACACTGAAGCTTTCTTT.

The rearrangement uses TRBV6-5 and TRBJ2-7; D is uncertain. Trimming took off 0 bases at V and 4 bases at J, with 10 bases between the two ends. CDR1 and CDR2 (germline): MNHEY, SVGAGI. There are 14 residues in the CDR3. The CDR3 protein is CASSYSMDGYEQYV. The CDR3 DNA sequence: TGTGCCAGCAGTTACTCGATGGACGGATACGAGCAGTACGTC.

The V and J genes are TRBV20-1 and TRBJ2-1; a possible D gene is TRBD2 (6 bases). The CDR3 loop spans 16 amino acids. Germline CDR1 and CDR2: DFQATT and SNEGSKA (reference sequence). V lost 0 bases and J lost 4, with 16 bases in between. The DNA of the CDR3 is TGCAGTGCTAGAGAAGAGCGCGGGACCGCATACAATGAGCAGTTCTTC. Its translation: CSAREERGTAYNEQFF.

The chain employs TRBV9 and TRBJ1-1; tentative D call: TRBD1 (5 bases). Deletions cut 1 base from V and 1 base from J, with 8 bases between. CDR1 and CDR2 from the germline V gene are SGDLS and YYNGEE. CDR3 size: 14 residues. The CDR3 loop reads CASSVSGSNTEAFF. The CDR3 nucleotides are TGTGCCAGCAGCGTATCAGGGTCGAACACTGAAGCTTTCTTT.

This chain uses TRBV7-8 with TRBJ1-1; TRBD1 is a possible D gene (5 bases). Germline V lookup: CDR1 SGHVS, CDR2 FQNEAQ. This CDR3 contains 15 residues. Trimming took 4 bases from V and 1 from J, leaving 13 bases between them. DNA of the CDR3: TGTGCCAGCAGCTCTCTGGTACAGGCGAACACTGAAGCTTTCTTT. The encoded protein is CASSSLVQANTEAFF.

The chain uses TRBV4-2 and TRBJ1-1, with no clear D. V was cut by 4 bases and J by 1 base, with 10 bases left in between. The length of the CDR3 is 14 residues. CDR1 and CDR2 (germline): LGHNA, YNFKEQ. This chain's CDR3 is CASSPGAQNTEAFF. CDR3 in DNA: TGTGCCAGCAGCCCTGGAGCCCAGAACACTGAAGCTTTCTTT.

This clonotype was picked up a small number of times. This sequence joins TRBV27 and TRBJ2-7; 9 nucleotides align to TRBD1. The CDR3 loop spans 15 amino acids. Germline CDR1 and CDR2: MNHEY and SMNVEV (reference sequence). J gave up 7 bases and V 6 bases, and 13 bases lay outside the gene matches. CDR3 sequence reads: CASSPGQGTSGEQYF. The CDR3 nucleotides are TGTGCCAGCAGCCCGGGACAGGGCACCTCTGGGGAGCAGTACTTC.

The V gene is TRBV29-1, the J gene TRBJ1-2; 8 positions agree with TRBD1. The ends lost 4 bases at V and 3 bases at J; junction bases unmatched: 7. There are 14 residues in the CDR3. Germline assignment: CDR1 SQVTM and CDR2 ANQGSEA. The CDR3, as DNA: TGCAGCGTTGCCCGACAGGGGAATCACTATGGCTACACCTTC. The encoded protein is CSVARQGNHYGYTF.

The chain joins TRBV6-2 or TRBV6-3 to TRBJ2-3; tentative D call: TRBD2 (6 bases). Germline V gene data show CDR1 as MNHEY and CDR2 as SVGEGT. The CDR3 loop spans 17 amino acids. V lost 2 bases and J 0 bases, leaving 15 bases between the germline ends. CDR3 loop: CASSYVWDSFSTDTQYF. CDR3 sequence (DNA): TGTGCCAGCAGTTACGTTTGGGACTCCTTTAGCACAGATACGCAGTATTTT.

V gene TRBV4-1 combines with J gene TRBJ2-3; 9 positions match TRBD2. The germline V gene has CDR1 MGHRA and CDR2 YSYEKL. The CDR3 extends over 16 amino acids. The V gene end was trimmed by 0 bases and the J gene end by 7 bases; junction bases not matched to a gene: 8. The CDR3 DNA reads TGCGCCAGCAGCCAAGATGGGGCGGGAGGGCGTAATACGCAGTATTTT. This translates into CASSQDGAGGRNTQYF.